This T cell receptor beta chain came from a study of OX40 agonist ivuxolimab in advanced cancers. General study points: CD4+ and CD8+ blood T cells expanded clonally by week 6 at 0.1 to 3.0 mg/kg. Among T cells, CD8+ cells averaged more expanded clones than CD4+ cells.

Worth noting for this clone: Its specificity is unknown.

The CDR3 length is 15 residues. V was trimmed by 5 bases and J by 4 bases, leaving 15 bases between them. Germline CDR1 is MNHEY and CDR2 is SMNVEV (reference sequence). Assay used: immunoSEQ multiplex PCR; TCRdb lists only in-frame clones, some missing. The sample yields more than 80,000 clones, around 94% seen once. The sample was CD4+ or CD8+ T cells sorted from blood, taken in a trial of the OX40 agonist ivuxolimab. The J gene is TRBJ1-5, the V gene TRBV27, with a weak D call TRBD1 (5 bases). The TCR was taken from an adult with an advanced solid tumor such as melanoma, head and neck, liver or kidney cancer. CDR3 sequence (DNA): TGTGCCAGCAGTGCCCTCAGGGAACCAAATCAGCCCCAGCATTTT. Protein product: CASSALREPNQPQHF.